This T cell receptor (beta chain) was identified during a study of neurological immune-mediated disorders (dated by TCRdb to about 2019). For the study in its entirety: The study compared peripheral blood TCR-beta repertoires of HTLV-I-associated myelopathy (HAM/TSP) patients, multiple sclerosis patients and healthy controls using UMI-based sequencing. The roughly 110 TCR-beta libraries covered PBMC samples along with longitudinal samples, technical triplicates, and paired sorted CD4+ and CD8+ T-cell subsets. The cohort included about 66 subjects: approximately 15 with HAM/TSP, some 35 with multiple sclerosis, and 20 or so healthy controls.

The healthy controls were volunteers from a blood bank in Maryland, USA. Libraries from unsorted PBMCs were made from 2 million PBMCs kept in RNAlater at -80 degrees C until RNA extraction. Peripheral blood was subjected to Ficoll-Hypaque density gradient centrifugation to isolate PBMCs, which were then cryopreserved in liquid nitrogen. Broad study findings and their caveats: No identical CDR3 amino acid sequences were found to be shared among expanded clones across subjects, suggesting that TCR-beta repertoires were private in all groups. TCR clonal expansion was greatest in HAM/TSP patients and smallest in MS patients, who ranked below even healthy controls.

At least ten counts were recorded for this clonotype. Its antigen remains unidentified. Per-nucleotide qualities are absent, and no much larger clonotype sits a single base away. The CDR3, from cysteine to phenylalanine, totals 19 residues. Of the read, only the CDR3 DNA is kept; its 57 bases are in frame from base 1. Germline trimming amounts to 0 bases on V and 4 bases on J, with 18 as the count of junction bases outside the gene matches. CDR1 and CDR2 were assigned from the germline V gene as LGHNA and YNFKEQ. cDNA was synthesized by template-switch 5'RACE using a primer carrying a 10-nucleotide random unique molecular identifier by which each TCR transcript was tagged. Each sequencing run produced over 190 million TCR-beta sequences covering 15-18 subjects. The RNeasy kit was used to extract total RNA. TCR-beta VDJ regions were amplified with primers for the TCR constant region and the 5'RACE anchor, using the KAPA Real-time Library Amplification kit. Sample indexes and Illumina adaptors were added in a first PCR, and a second PCR then increased library yield. After Ampure bead purification, the TCR product of roughly 650 bp was size-selected on a 2% E-gel SizeSelection system. Before pooling, library quality was assessed on a Bioanalyzer, concentration was determined with Qubit, and library quantification was performed with the Kapa Library Quantification kit. Libraries were sequenced paired-end 2 x 150 bp on an Illumina HiSeq 2500. To increase sequence diversity, about 25-31% phiX was spiked into each library pool. Turning to the authors' computational methods: The quality-filtered reads were processed with the UMI-based MiGEC pipeline, whose error correction step removed more than 75% of the raw TCR sequences. VDJ genes were aligned to IMGT germline references, and each clonotype was defined by a unique CDR3 amino acid sequence together with V-J genes. Clonal expansion, Shannon diversity, and CDR3 relatedness (CalcPairwiseDistances, ClusterSamples) were evaluated with VDJtools, and phylogenetic trees were built with CLCbio workbench. Clones with at least 8 unique UMIs were defined as expanded, with this threshold being based on coefficient-of-variation modelling across technical triplicates. TCRdb handled the public reads itself, with Q25 trimming in fastp and clone calling in MiXCR, and kept productive beta chains. Each entry is one CDR3 protein sequence, shown with its most common DNA and genes. The V and J calls shown here were made by TCRdb, not taken from the authors' results. This sample holds tens of thousands of distinct CDR3 sequences; 9% to 12% were observed only once. The ten largest clones add up to about 1.8% of the sample.

This receptor was taken from a man in his forties in good health. The sequence links TRBV4-2 to TRBJ2-7; TRBD1 fits 7 bases in the junction. Sequencing used PBMCs. The CDR3 protein: CASSQEFSYFGTEMYEQYF. The DNA sequence is as follows: TGTGCCAGCAGCCAAGAATTCTCCTATTTCGGGACAGAGATGTACGAGCAGTACTTC.